At least ten counts were recorded for the clone carrying this TCR beta chain. Unique molecular identifiers featured in how the TCRbeta library was prepared. TCRdb redid the calling of the PCR reads with MiXCR, one entry per CDR3 protein. Of roughly 90,000 distinct CDR3 sequences listed, about 12% were seen once; the top ten hold roughly 13%. This sample is drawn from a study of T-cell reconstitution after alpha-beta-depleted transplantation in children. Germline assignment: CDR1 SGHRS and CDR2 YFSETQ. Trimming cost V 4 bases and J 4 bases, with 20 bases left between them. This CDR3 region has 16 residues.

J is TRBJ1-2 and V is TRBV5-1; the D gene is possibly TRBD1 (6 bases). The sample was PBMCs from the stem cell graft donor, taken from the stem cell graft. The TCR sequence derives from a human donor who donated a stem cell graft to a child with inherited bone marrow failure. CDR3 sequence (DNA): TGCGCCAGCAGCACCCAAACCGGACAGTTCCTCTATGGCTACACCTTC. Protein product: CASSTQTGQFLYGYTF.